This entry features one TCR beta chain sequence. The data stem from a study of blood T cell repertoires in COVID-19. Study-level information: Sites in the United States, Italy and Spain provided acute and convalescent COVID-19 samples. T cells, B-cell-depleted T cells, or PBMCs provided the cDNA or gDNA that served as material.

The authors' processing: Nucleated cell counts were estimated from reference gene primer amplification. Sequencing was performed with immunoSEQ multiplex PCR; in TCRdb, only in-frame clones are kept and a portion is missing. V, J and clone size are taken as reported in that table, and D and trimming were inferred from the DNA itself. The table shows 100,000 to 150,000 clones, with over 75% occurring only once. V shed 4 bases and J 1 base; nucleotides not matched to a gene: 8. CDR1 SGDLS and CDR2 YYNGEE come from the germline V gene. The CDR3 covers 17 residues. This clonotype originated in a man aged 40-49 years with active or convalescent COVID-19. This chain uses TRBV9 with TRBJ2-1; TRBD2 agrees at 10 bases. The sample consisted of peripheral blood. The CDR3 DNA follows: TGTGCCAGCAGCCCGTCCTTAGCGGGGGGTTCCTACAATGAGCAGTTCTTC. This translates into CASSPSLAGGSYNEQFF.